This section outlines one T cell receptor beta chain sequence together with its context. The antigen is not known. This sample's TCRbeta library carried unique molecular identifier barcodes. One entry per CDR3 protein results from TCRdb running MiXCR on the PCR reads. Among hundreds of thousands of distinct CDR3 sequences listed, just over 7.5% were seen once. The data belong to a study of T-cell reconstitution after alpha-beta-depleted transplantation in children. Study-wide results and caveats: From surviving recipient T cells and thymic progenitors came the high day-60 TCRbeta diversity observed in some patients. Newly produced T cells mostly accounted for T-cell counts and diversity one year post-transplant.

The CDR3 contains 17 residues. J lost 7 bases, V lost 1 base, and 6 bases had no gene match. Germline loops: CDR1 SGHTA, CDR2 FQGTGA. The sequencing used peripheral blood, collected 360 days after TCRalphabeta/CD19-depleted stem cell transplant. The chain couples TRBV7-3 to TRBJ2-1; 14 positions agree with TRBD2. This TCR was sampled from a female patient aged 2-10 years who had a stem cell transplant for Fanconi anemia, so the T cells may come from the graft donor. For the CDR3, the DNA is TGTGCCAGCAGCTTAAGACTAGCGGGGGGGCCTTTGAATGAGCAGTTCTTC. Encoded protein: CASSLRLAGGPLNEQFF.